This T cell receptor (beta chain) was sequenced during a study of cytomegalovirus exposure and HLA in healthy donors. Across the whole study: Of the donors genotyped, about 390 in all, 75% to 90% fell in the Caucasian-associated ancestry cluster.

PCR used 60 Vbeta primers and 13 Jbeta primers. The method was immunoSEQ multiplex PCR; TCRdb's version includes in-frame clones alone and lacks a portion of them. In the table there are over 150,000 clones, roughly 75% of which are singletons. A remark on this clone: The antigen is not known.

The V and J ends lost 3 bases and 3 bases respectively, with 12 bases between them. The CDR3 is 15 residues long. Germline V CDR1 and CDR2: SEHNR, FQNEAQ (reference sequence). Study outcomes and limitations: The study listed around 150 cytomegalovirus-associated TCR beta chains.

Sequenced material: PBMCs. The receptor comes from a man in his late teens or twenties in good health and CMV-seronegative. The chain joins TRBV7-9 to TRBJ2-1, with D possibly matching TRBD2 (6 bases). The CDR3 sequence: CASSLGRGIYNEQFF. CDR3 nucleotide sequence: TGTGCCAGCAGCTTGGGACGGGGGATCTACAATGAGCAGTTCTTC.